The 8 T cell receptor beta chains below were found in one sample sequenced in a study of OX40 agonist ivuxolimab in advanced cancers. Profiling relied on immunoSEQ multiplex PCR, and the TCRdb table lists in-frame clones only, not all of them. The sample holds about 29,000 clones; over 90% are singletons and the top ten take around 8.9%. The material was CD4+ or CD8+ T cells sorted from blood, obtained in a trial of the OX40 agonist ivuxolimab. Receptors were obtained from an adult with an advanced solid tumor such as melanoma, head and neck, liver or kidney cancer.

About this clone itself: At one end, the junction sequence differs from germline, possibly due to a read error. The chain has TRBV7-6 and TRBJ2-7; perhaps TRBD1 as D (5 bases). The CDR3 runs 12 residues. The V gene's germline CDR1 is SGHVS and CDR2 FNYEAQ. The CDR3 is CASSPSTGHEIF. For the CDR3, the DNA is TGTGCCAGCAGCCCCTCAACAGGACACGAGATCTTC. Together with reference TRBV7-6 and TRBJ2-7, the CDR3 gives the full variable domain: GAGVSQSPRYKVTKRGQDVALRCDPISGHVSLYWYRQALGQGPEFLTYFNYEAQQDKSGLPNDRFSAERPEGSISTLTIQRTEQRDSAMYRCASSPSTGHEIFGPGTRLTVT.

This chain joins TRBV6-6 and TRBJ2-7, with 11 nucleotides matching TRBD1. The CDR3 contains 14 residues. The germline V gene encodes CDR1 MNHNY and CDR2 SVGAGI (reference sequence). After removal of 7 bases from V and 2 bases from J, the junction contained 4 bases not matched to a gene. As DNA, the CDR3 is TGTGCCAGCACTTTGGGACAGGGGGCCTACGAGCAGTACTTC. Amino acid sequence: CASTLGQGAYEQYF.

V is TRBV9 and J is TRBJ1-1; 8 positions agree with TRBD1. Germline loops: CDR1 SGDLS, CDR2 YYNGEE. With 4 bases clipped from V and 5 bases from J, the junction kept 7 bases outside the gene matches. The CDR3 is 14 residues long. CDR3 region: CASSMDTGGTEAFF. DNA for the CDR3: TGTGCCAGCAGCATGGACACAGGGGGGACTGAAGCTTTCTTT.

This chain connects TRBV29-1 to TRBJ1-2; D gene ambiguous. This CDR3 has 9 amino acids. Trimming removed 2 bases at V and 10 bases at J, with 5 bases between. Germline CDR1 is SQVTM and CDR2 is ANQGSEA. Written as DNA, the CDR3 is TGCAGCGTTGAACGGCACTACACCTTC. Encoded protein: CSVERHYTF.

CDR3 DNA: TGTGCCAGCAGTGATTTGCTGGATGGGGTGGGAGAGACCCAGTACTTC. Amino acids: CASSDLLDGVGETQYF. This chain links TRBV6-1 with TRBJ2-5; D not resolved. V lost 3 bases to trimming and J lost 4 bases, with 18 bases between them. CDR3 length: 16 amino acids. In germline, CDR1 is MNHNS, CDR2 SASEGT.

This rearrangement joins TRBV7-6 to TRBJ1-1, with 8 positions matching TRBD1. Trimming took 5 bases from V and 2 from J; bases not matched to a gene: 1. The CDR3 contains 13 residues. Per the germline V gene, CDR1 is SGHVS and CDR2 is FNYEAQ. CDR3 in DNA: TGTGCCAGCAGCCAGGGGGCTAACACTGAAGCTTTCTTT. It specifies CASSQGANTEAFF.

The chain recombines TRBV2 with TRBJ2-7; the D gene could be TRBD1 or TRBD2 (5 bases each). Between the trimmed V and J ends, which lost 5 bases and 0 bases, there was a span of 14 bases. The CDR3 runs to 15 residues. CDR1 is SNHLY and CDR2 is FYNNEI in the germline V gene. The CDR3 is CASSHTSGTSYEQYF. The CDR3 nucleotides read TGTGCCAGCAGTCATACTTCCGGGACCTCCTACGAGCAGTACTTC.

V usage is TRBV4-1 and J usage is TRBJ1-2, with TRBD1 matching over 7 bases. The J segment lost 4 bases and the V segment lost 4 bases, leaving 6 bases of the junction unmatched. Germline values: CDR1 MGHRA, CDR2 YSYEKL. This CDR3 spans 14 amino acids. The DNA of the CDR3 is TGCGCCAGCAGCCCGCCGGGACAGCTCTATGGCTACACCTTC. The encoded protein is CASSPPGQLYGYTF.